The 28 T cell receptor beta chains listed next were all sequenced from one sample in a study of T cell responses to AZD1222 COVID-19 vaccine. The table came from immunoSEQ multiplex PCR; TCRdb's copy has only in-frame clones and leaves some out. The data show tens of thousands of clones, more than 60% seen once. This material consisted of peripheral blood, taken 28 days after the second dose of the MenACWY control vaccine. The receptors come from an adult who received the MenACWY meningococcal vaccine as a control.

The gene calls are TRBV7-8 and TRBJ2-7; perhaps TRBD2 as D (5 bases). Germline CDR1 and CDR2: SGHVS and FQNEAQ. Trimming removed 5 bases from V and 7 bases from J, with 9 bases in between. This CDR3 has 11 amino acids. DNA of the CDR3: TGTGCCAGCAGCCCGGGGTGGGAGCAGTACTTC. Amino acids: CASSPGWEQYF.

The chain is built from TRBV29-1 and TRBJ2-2; 7 bases match TRBD2. There are 13 residues in the CDR3. Losses at the gene ends were 4 bases for V and 5 bases for J; bases not matched to a gene: 4. In germline, CDR1 is SQVTM, CDR2 ANQGSEA. The CDR3, as DNA: TGCAGCGTTGGATGGGGGGGGACCGGGGAGCTGTTTTTT. Residues: CSVGWGGTGELFF.

The chain is built from TRBV7-3 and TRBJ2-3, with D possibly being TRBD2 (6 bases). The length of the CDR3 is 16 residues. Germline CDR1 is SGHTA and CDR2 is FQGTGA. V lost 0 bases to trimming and J lost 4 bases, with 14 bases between them. CDR3 sequence reads: CASSLTGGFSADTQYF. CDR3 coding DNA: TGTGCCAGCAGCTTAACCGGGGGTTTCTCTGCAGATACGCAGTATTTT.

The gene calls are TRBV5-1 and TRBJ2-1; 12 nucleotides match TRBD2. Germline values: CDR1 SGHRS, CDR2 YFSETQ. This CDR3 spans 17 amino acids. The V segment lost 0 bases and the J segment 7 bases; nucleotides outside the gene matches: 8. Written as DNA, the CDR3 is TGCGCCAGCAGCTTGGTCCTAGCGGGGGGGAATGCAAATGAGCAGTTCTTC. It codes for CASSLVLAGGNANEQFF.

The genes are TRBV10-2 and TRBJ1-1; D is undetermined. Looked up from germline, CDR1 is WSHSY and CDR2 is SAAADI. The CDR3 runs to 14 residues. The V and J ends lost 2 bases and 1 base respectively, with 8 bases between them. CDR3 sequence: CASSEGNKNTEAFF. The DNA for the CDR3 is TGCGCCAGCAGTGAGGGCAATAAGAACACTGAAGCTTTCTTT.

This clone appeared a single time. This chain links TRBV12-3 or TRBV12-4 with TRBJ1-4, with unresolved D. The CDR3 loop spans 12 amino acids. The ends were cut back, 4 bases at V and 5 bases at J, with 5 bases in the middle. The CDR3 DNA sequence: TGTGCCAGCAGTTCCTTAAATGAAAAACTGTTTTTT. This encodes CASSSLNEKLFF.

The chain combines TRBV15 with TRBJ2-5; D unclear. The CDR3 loop spans 13 amino acids. V was pared by 0 bases and J by 5 bases, with 7 bases between. CDR1 is LNHNV, CDR2 YYDKDF, per germline (reference sequence). The CDR3 DNA sequence: TGTGCCACCAGCAGAGATCCTGCCGAGACCCAGTACTTC. It specifies CATSRDPAETQYF.

This sequence joins TRBV29-1 and TRBJ1-1; no firm D call. Between the trimmed V and J ends, which lost 4 bases and 8 bases, there was a span of 17 bases. Germline V gene lookup returns CDR1 SQVTM and CDR2 ANQGSEA. The CDR3 spans 13 residues. The CDR3 bases are TGCAGCGTTGCCCGTACGGACCGGGAAGAAGCTTTCTTT. Translation gives CSVARTDREEAFF.

A remark on this clone: A much larger clone sits a single nucleotide away, making a read error possible. The V and J genes are TRBV11-2 and TRBJ1-1; D remains unclear. CDR3 length: 13 residues. Trimming removed 2 bases at V and 1 base at J, with 5 bases between. Germline assignment: CDR1 SGHAT and CDR2 FQNNGV. The CDR3, as DNA: TGTGCCAGCAGCTTAAATACGAACACTGAAGCTTTCTTT. Residues: CASSLNTNTEAFF.

V gene TRBV18 combines with J gene TRBJ2-2; TRBD2 might be the D (6 bases). The CDR3 is 15 residues long. CDR1 is KGHSH, CDR2 LQKENI, per germline. The V and J ends lost 2 bases and 4 bases respectively, with 11 bases between them. The CDR3 reads CASSPGIAATGELFF. Written as DNA, the CDR3 is TGTGCCAGCTCACCAGGCATAGCGGCCACCGGGGAGCTGTTTTTT.

The CDR3 spells CASSLARATGYGELFF. For the CDR3, the DNA is TGTGCCAGCAGCTTAGCGCGTGCGACAGGGTACGGGGAGCTGTTTTTT. The chain uses TRBV7-9 and TRBJ2-2; 7 bases are a match to TRBD1. CDR3 length: 16 residues. Germline values: CDR1 SEHNR, CDR2 FQNEAQ (reference sequence). V shed 0 bases, J shed 7 bases, and the junction held 8 bases outside the gene matches. Supplemented by reference TRBV7-9 and TRBJ2-2, the full variable domain reads DTGVSQNPRHKITKRGQNVTFRCDPISEHNRLYWYRQTLGQGPEFLTYFQNEAQLEKSRLLSDRFSAERPKGSFSTLEIQRTEQGDSAMYLCASSLARATGYGELFFGEGSRLTVL.

Remarks on this clone: Other nucleotide sequences from this sample produce the same CDR3. V is TRBV2 and J is TRBJ2-7, with a possible D match to TRBD2 (6 bases). Germline lookup yields CDR1 SNHLY and CDR2 FYNNEI. The CDR3 has 14 amino acids. Trimming removed 3 bases at V and 3 bases at J, with 12 bases between. The CDR3 DNA sequence: TGTGCCAGCAGTGACGGGGGACTTAGCTACGAGCAGTACTTC. Translating it yields CASSDGGLSYEQYF.

The chain is built from TRBV29-1 and TRBJ2-1; D gene uncertain. The CDR3 consists of 14 residues. The germline CDR1 and CDR2 sequences are SQVTM and ANQGSEA. V was cut by 4 bases and J by 0 bases, with 10 bases left in between. CDR3 amino acids: CSVAAASSYNEQFF. DNA for the CDR3: TGCAGCGTTGCGGCTGCCAGCTCCTACAATGAGCAGTTCTTC.

For the CDR3, the DNA is TGTGCCAGCAGCCAAGATAGGGGCTCGACCTACGAGCAGTACTTC. Protein sequence: CASSQDRGSTYEQYF. The chain uses TRBV3-1 (or the pseudogene TRBV3-2) and TRBJ2-7; tentatively, D is TRBD1 (5 bases). Germline V lookup: CDR1 LGHDT, CDR2 YNNKEL (reference sequence). V was clipped by 0 bases and J by 2 bases, with 11 bases between them. The CDR3 sequence is 15 residues long.

The rearrangement joins TRBV28 to TRBJ1-5; D possibly corresponds to TRBD1 (5 bases). Germline V CDR1 and CDR2: MDHEN, SYDVKM. V dropped 1 base and J dropped 5 bases, with 15 bases sitting between them. This CDR3 has 16 amino acids. This chain's CDR3 is CASSLFRLGGYQPQHF. The CDR3 DNA reads TGTGCCAGCAGTTTATTTCGTCTGGGGGGTTATCAGCCCCAGCATTTT.

The rearrangement links TRBV29-1 to TRBJ1-5; D is unclear. V lost 3 bases and J lost 3, with 9 bases in between. In germline, CDR1 is SQVTM, CDR2 ANQGSEA. The CDR3 is 13 amino acids. This CDR3 is CSVDQGPNQPQHF. For the CDR3, the DNA is TGCAGCGTTGATCAAGGGCCCAATCAGCCCCAGCATTTT.

This chain uses TRBV7-2 with TRBJ2-3; perhaps TRBD2 as D (6 bases). CDR3 size: 15 residues. CDR1 SGHTA and CDR2 FQGNSA come from the germline V gene. V lost 7 bases, J lost 7 bases, and 21 bases lay in between. In DNA, the CDR3 is TGTGCCAGCACCTCACCGGGCCCGGGGAGGAATACGCAGTATTTT. Translating it yields CASTSPGPGRNTQYF.

The chain carries TRBV2 and TRBJ2-1; 11 bases fit TRBD2. This CDR3 region has 15 residues. Germline-derived CDR1 and CDR2 are SNHLY and FYNNEI. The trim removed 2 bases at V and 9 bases at J, leaving 6 bases unmatched. This CDR3 is CASSENSGGAGEQFF. DNA for the CDR3: TGTGCCAGCAGTGAAAATAGCGGGGGGGCCGGTGAGCAGTTCTTC. Full variable domain (remainder filled in from reference TRBV2 and TRBJ2-1): EPEVTQTPSHQVTQMGQEVILRCVPISNHLYFYWYRQILGQKVEFLVSFYNNEISEKSEIFDDQFSVERPDGSNFTLKIRSTKLEDSAMYFCASSENSGGAGEQFFGPGTRLTVL.

The rearrangement joins TRBV5-6 to TRBJ1-1, with 7 bases matching TRBD1. The CDR3 has 16 amino acids. V was clipped by 3 bases and J by 7 bases; unmatched bases: 15. The germline V gene has CDR1 SGHDT and CDR2 YYEEEE. This CDR3 reads CASSSTGIIKYGEAFF. CDR3 nucleotide sequence: TGTGCCAGCAGCTCGACAGGGATAATTAAATATGGTGAAGCTTTCTTT.

This chain joins TRBV13 and TRBJ1-6; D is perhaps TRBD1 (5 bases). V was cut by 0 bases and J by 7 bases, with 13 bases left in between. Germline V CDR1 and CDR2: PRHDT, FYEKMQ (reference sequence). The CDR3 is made up of 16 amino acids. The CDR3 nucleotides are TGTGCCAGCAGCTTAGGAGTGGGGACCGGGAATTCACCCCTCCACTTT. Amino acids: CASSLGVGTGNSPLHF.

The chain carries TRBV19 and TRBJ2-2; D gene unclear. The CDR3 spans 15 residues. Germline lookup yields CDR1 LNHDA and CDR2 SQIVND (reference sequence). The germline V and J ends were trimmed by 3 bases and 0 bases, with 8 bases remaining between them. CDR3: CASSMAHSNTGELFF. The DNA of the CDR3 is TGTGCCAGTAGTATGGCGCATTCGAACACCGGGGAGCTGTTTTTT.

The J gene is TRBJ1-5, the V gene TRBV2; D might be TRBD1 (6 bases). Germline V CDR1 and CDR2: SNHLY, FYNNEI. The CDR3 totals 15 residues. V was pared by 6 bases and J by 0 bases, with 12 bases between. This CDR3 is CASRGGQNSNQPQHF. Written as DNA, the CDR3 is TGTGCCAGCAGGGGAGGACAGAATAGCAATCAGCCCCAGCATTTT.

In this sample, this clone turned up a few times. The J gene is TRBJ1-4, the V gene TRBV12-3 or TRBV12-4; D perhaps matches TRBD1 (6 bases). With 8 bases removed from V and 8 bases from J, the gap between germline ends came to 15 bases. This CDR3 contains 13 residues. The CDR3 protein is CASGNRVDEKLFF. The CDR3 DNA reads TGTGCCAGCGGGAACAGGGTAGACGAAAAACTGTTTTTT.

This chain joins TRBV2 and TRBJ2-1; 8 bases align to TRBD1. The CDR3 consists of 12 residues. Germline CDR1 reads SNHLY; CDR2 reads FYNNEI. After removal of 6 bases from V and 14 bases from J, the junction contained 9 bases not matched to a gene. DNA for the CDR3: TGTGCCAGCAGCCGGACAGGGCAAACGGAGTTCTTC. Residues: CASSRTGQTEFF.

This clone has a handful of counts. The chain employs TRBV5-1 and TRBJ1-4; TRBD1 might be the D (5 bases). Per the germline V gene, CDR1 is SGHRS and CDR2 is YFSETQ. With 0 bases removed from V and 8 bases from J, the gap between germline ends came to 11 bases. The CDR3 extends over 14 amino acids. CDR3 region: CASSLDGGREKLFF. The CDR3 DNA reads as TGCGCCAGCAGCTTGGACGGGGGACGAGAAAAACTGTTTTTT.

The chain combines TRBV7-2 with TRBJ1-5; 7 bases are shared with TRBD1. The J segment lost 2 bases and the V segment lost 4 bases, leaving 8 bases of the junction unmatched. CDR1 SGHTA and CDR2 FQGNSA come from the germline V gene. CDR3 length equals 16 residues. CDR3 DNA sequence: TGTGCCAGCAGCTACGGGACAGTACGTGGCAATCAGCCCCAGCATTTT. Its translation is CASSYGTVRGNQPQHF.

This clone was detected once. The rearrangement uses TRBV28 and TRBJ1-5; D is undetermined. The CDR3 spans 14 residues. V gave up 8 bases and J gave up 5 bases, with 16 bases separating them. The germline CDR1 and CDR2 sequences are MDHEN and SYDVKM. The CDR3 spells CASLGAGFYQPQHF. CDR3 coding DNA: TGTGCCAGCCTTGGCGCGGGGTTCTATCAGCCCCAGCATTTT.

This chain connects TRBV5-1 to TRBJ2-2; a weak D match, TRBD2 (5 bases). The V and J ends lost 7 bases and 8 bases respectively, with 9 bases between them. The germline V gene has CDR1 SGHRS and CDR2 YFSETQ. The CDR3 covers 11 residues. The CDR3 region has the DNA TGCGCCAGCGGGAGTACGGGGGAGCTGTTTTTT. It yields the protein CASGSTGELFF.